The subject of this entry is one TCR beta chain. The clone's antigen remains unknown. Per-base qualities were not stored, and no clone one base away is much larger. The data were obtained in a study of T-cell memory formation after mild COVID-19 (dated by TCRdb to about 2021). Regarding the research as a whole: TCR sequence clusters from the two donors were found to be largely donor specific. T-cell clones expanding and contracting after mild COVID-19 in a couple of donors were tracked by longitudinal TCRalpha and TCRbeta repertoire sequencing. The cohort was made up of two young adult volunteers, one female and one male, who were previously healthy.

The germline V gene gives CDR1 as MNHNS and CDR2 as SASEGT. V sheds 7 bases and J sheds 0 bases, leaving 10 bases between their ends. The CDR3, from cysteine to phenylalanine, totals 14 residues. The sequence is cut down to CDR3 DNA, 42 bases in frame from base 1. Overall study results and their limits: Clones contracting from day 15 to 85 had balanced CD4/CD8 phenotypes, while a second wave expanding from day 15 to 37 was biased towards CD4+. SARS-CoV-2 specificity was not confirmed for the second-wave clones peaking on day 37. Some responding clones were detected in pre-infection memory, suggesting pre-existing cross-reactive memory T cells joined the SARS-CoV-2 response. Contracting CD4+ clones turned up mainly in the CM and EM memory subsets, whereas EMRA was where CD8+ clones were enriched. The study covered only a couple of mild cases, and larger cohorts including severe cases with pre-infection samples were considered necessary.

Ficoll-Paque density gradient centrifugation was used to isolate PBMCs. This sample was sequenced with an Illumina NovaSeq 6000. cDNA libraries for TCRalpha and TCRbeta were prepared by 5'RACE using constant-segment primers, with sample barcodes and unique molecular identifiers added. Trizol reagent was used to extract RNA from every sample. Amplification of the libraries took two PCR steps, and the second step added a second sample barcode plus Illumina TruSeq adapters. Sequencing of the libraries was done on an Illumina NovaSeq, producing 2 x 150 bp paired-end reads. The original methods were these. The reads were demultiplexed and collapsed into UMI-guided consensus sequences using migec v1.2.7. Using mixcr v2.1.11, the UMI consensuses were aligned to TRA and TRB V and J templates and assembled into clonotypes. A clonotype was counted as expanded or contracted only when both edgeR and NoisET called the clonotype significant, with the noise models trained on biological replicates. For edgeR calls, the cutoffs were a false discovery rate-adjusted p below 0.01 and a log2 fold-change threshold of 1. As an exploratory analysis of dynamics, PCA with hierarchical clustering was applied to max-normalized trajectories of the 1000 most abundant clonotypes. The CD4 or CD8 phenotype of responding clones was assigned using the separately sequenced CD4+ and CD8+ repertoires. The public sequencing data were trimmed at Q25 with fastp and processed into clonotypes with MiXCR by TCRdb, which kept only in-frame beta chains. Each record represents a unique CDR3 protein, reported with the most common genes and DNA among its rows. It is TCRdb's table, rather than the study itself, that gives the V and J calls and clone size. The sample has roughly 610,000 distinct CDR3 sequences on record, around a sixth of them singletons. The ten largest clones add up to about 8.6% of the sample.

The source is an adult woman who had mild COVID-19 (a few samples of this study predate the infection). The sample titles of this study are shuffled in the database, so cell type and time point are left out; the donor was told from shared clones. This receptor chain uses TRBV6-1 and TRBJ1-3; the best D guess is TRBD1, with 6 bases matching. Sequences were obtained from PBMCs or a T cell subset sorted from them (not recorded which). The sequenced DNA: TGTGCCAGCACGGGGACACTCTCTGGAAACACCATATATTTT. It encodes CASTGTLSGNTIYF.